The source of this TCR beta chain is a study of T cells after yellow fever vaccination. Study-wide context: For low cell numbers, libraries were made with SMART-Seq v4 Ultra Low Input. General study findings and limits: The CD4 and CD8 compartments had a small share of their clonotypes in common. Post-booster repertoires contained most primary-vaccination clones again (around 96% CD4, roughly 91% CD8).

This clonotype has at least ten counts. Its antigen is as yet unknown. CDR3 length: 14 residues. In germline, CDR1 is MNHEY, CDR2 SVGAGI. V was pared by 3 bases and J by 5 bases, with 13 bases between. UMIs were added to TCR cDNA along with a universal primer site when it was made by 5'RACE template switching. TCRdb called the 5' RACE reads again in MiXCR, with one record for every CDR3 protein. The sample lists tens of thousands of distinct CDR3 sequences, approximately 7.4% occurring once. The J gene is TRBJ2-5, the V gene TRBV6-5; D may match TRBD1 or TRBD2 (5 bases each). This TCR was recovered from a man aged 25-40 years who received the YFV17D yellow fever vaccine. Material: CD8+ T cells sorted from PBMCs, obtained 15 days after the yellow fever booster vaccination. CDR3: CASSYDRGRETQYF. The CDR3 bases are TGTGCCAGCAGTTATGACCGGGGCAGGGAGACCCAGTACTTC.